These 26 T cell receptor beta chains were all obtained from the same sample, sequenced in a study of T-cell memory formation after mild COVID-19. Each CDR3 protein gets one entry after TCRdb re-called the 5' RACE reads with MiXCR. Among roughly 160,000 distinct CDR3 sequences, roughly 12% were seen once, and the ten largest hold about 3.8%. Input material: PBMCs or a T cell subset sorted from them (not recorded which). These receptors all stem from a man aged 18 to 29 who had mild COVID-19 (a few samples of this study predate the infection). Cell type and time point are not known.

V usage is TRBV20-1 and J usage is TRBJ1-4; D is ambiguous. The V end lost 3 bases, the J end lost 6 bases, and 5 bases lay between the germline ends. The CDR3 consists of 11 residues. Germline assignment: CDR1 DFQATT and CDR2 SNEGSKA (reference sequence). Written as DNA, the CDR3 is TGCAGTGCTAGGACATATGAAAAACTGTTTTTT. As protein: CSARTYEKLFF.

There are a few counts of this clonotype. The CDR3 DNA reads TGCAGTGTCGACCGCGGCGAGCAGTACGTC. This translates into CSVDRGEQYV. The rearrangement links TRBV20-1 to TRBJ2-7; the D is unclear. Trimming cost V 7 bases and J 6 bases, with 10 bases left between them. In germline, CDR1 is DFQATT, CDR2 SNEGSKA (reference sequence). The CDR3 is 10 amino acids.

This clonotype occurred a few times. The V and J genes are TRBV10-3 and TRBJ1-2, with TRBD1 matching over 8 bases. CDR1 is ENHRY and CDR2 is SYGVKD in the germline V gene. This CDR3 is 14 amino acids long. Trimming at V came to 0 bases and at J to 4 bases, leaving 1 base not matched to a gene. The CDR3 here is CAISESDRGYGYTF. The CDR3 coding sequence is TGTGCCATCAGTGAGTCCGACAGGGGCTATGGCTACACCTTC.

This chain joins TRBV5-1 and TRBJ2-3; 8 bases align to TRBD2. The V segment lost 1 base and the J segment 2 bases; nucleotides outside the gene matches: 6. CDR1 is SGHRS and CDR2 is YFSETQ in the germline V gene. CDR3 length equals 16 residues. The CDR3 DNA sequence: TGCGCCAGCAGCTTGCTGTGGCGGGGGGACACAGATACGCAGTATTTT. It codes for CASSLLWRGDTDTQYF.

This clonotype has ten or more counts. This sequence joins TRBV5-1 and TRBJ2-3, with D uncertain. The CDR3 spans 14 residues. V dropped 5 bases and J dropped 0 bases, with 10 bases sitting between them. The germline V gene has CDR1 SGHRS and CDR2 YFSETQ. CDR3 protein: CASSSDGSTDTQYF. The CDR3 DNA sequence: TGCGCCAGCAGTTCCGACGGGAGCACAGATACGCAGTATTTT.

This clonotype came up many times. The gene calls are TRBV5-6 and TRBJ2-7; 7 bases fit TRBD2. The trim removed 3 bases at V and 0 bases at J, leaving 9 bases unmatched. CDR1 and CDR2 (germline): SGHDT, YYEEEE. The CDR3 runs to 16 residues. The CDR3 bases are TGTGCCAGCAGCTCCCCTAAAGCGGGGAGCTCCTACGAGCAGTACGTC. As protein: CASSSPKAGSSYEQYV.

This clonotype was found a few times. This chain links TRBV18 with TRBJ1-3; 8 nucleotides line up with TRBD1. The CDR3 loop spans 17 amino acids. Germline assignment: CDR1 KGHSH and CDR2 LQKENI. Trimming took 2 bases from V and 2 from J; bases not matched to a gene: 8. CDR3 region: CASSPYPGQGTGNTIYF. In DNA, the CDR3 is TGTGCCAGCTCACCATATCCCGGACAGGGAACTGGAAACACCATATATTTT.

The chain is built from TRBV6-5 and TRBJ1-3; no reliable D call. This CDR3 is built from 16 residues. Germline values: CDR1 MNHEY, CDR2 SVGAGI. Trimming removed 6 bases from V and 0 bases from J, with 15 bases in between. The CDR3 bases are TGTGCCAGCAGGCAATCCCTAACAGTCTCTGGAAACACCATATATTTT. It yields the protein CASRQSLTVSGNTIYF.

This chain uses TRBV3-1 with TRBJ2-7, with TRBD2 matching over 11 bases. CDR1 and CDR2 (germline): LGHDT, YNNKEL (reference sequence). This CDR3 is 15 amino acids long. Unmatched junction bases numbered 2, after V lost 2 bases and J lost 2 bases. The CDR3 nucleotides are TGTGCCAGCAGCCAAAATAGCGGGGGGGCCTACGAGCAGTACTTC. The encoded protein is CASSQNSGGAYEQYF.

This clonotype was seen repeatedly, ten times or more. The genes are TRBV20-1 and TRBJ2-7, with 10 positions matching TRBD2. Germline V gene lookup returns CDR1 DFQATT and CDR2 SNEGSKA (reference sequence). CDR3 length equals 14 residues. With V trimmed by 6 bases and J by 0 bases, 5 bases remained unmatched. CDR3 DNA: TGCAGTGCGTTAGCGGGGGGCAGCTCCTACGAGCAGTACGTC. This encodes CSALAGGSSYEQYV.

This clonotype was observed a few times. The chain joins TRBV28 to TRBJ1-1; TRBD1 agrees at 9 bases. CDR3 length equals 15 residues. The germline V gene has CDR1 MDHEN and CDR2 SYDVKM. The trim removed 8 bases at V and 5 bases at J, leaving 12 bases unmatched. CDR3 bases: TGTGCCAGCCAATCTCGGTCGACAGGGGGAACTGAAGCTTTCTTT. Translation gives CASQSRSTGGTEAFF. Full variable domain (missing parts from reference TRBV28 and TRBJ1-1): DVKVTQSSRYLVKRTGEKVFLECVQDMDHENMFWYRQDPGLGLRLIYFSYDVKMKEKGDIPEGYSVSREKKERFSLILESASTNQTSMYLCASQSRSTGGTEAFFGQGTRLTVV.

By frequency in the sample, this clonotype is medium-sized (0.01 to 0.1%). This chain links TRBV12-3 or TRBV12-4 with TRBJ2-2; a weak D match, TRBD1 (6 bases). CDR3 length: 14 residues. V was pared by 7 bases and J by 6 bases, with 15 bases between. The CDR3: CASKPGQNSGELFF. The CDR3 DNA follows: TGTGCCAGCAAACCGGGACAAAACTCCGGGGAGCTGTTTTTT.

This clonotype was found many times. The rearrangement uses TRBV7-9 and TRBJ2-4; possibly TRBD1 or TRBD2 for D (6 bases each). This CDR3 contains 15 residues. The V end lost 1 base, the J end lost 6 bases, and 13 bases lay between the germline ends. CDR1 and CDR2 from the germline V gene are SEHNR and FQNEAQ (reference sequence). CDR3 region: CASSLDSGGGNIQYF. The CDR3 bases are TGTGCCAGCAGCTTAGACTCTGGAGGGGGAAACATTCAGTACTTC.

The chain's CDR3 is CASTPGPTGPQYF. In DNA form, the CDR3 reads TGTGCCAGCACCCCAGGCCCCACAGGACCCCAGTACTTC. The chain is built from TRBV7-2 and TRBJ2-4; maybe TRBD1 (5 bases). Germline V lookup: CDR1 SGHTA, CDR2 FQGNSA. This CDR3 is built from 13 residues. Trimming stripped 7 bases from V and 13 bases from J, with 20 bases between.

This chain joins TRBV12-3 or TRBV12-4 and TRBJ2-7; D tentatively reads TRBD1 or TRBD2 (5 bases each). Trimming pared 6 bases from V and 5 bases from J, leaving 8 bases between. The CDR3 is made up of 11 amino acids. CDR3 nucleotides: TGTGCCAGCAGCAGGGACCACGAGCAGTACTTC. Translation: CASSRDHEQYF.

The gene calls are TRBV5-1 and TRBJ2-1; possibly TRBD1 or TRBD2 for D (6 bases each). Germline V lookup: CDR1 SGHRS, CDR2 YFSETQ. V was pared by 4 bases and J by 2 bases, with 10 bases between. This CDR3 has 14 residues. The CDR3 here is CASSGGGTYNEQFF. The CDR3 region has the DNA TGCGCCAGCAGCGGAGGGGGGACCTACAATGAGCAGTTCTTC.

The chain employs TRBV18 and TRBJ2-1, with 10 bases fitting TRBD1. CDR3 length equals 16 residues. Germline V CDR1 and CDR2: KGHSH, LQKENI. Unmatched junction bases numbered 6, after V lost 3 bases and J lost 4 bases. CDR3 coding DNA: TGTGCCAGCTCACCGCCCGGGACAGGGGATTACAATGAGCAGTTCTTC. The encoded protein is CASSPPGTGDYNEQFF. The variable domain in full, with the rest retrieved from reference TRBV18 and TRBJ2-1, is NAGVMQNPRHLVRRRGQEARLRCSPMKGHSHVYWYRQLPEEGLKFMVYLQKENIIDESGMPKERFSAEFPKEGPSILRIQQVVRGDSAAYFCASSPPGTGDYNEQFFGPGTRLTVL.

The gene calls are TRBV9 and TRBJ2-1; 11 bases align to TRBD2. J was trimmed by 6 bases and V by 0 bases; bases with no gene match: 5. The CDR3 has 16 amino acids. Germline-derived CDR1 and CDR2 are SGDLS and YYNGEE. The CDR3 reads CASSVGGLAEFNEQFF. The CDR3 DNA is TGTGCCAGCAGCGTAGGGGGACTAGCGGAATTCAATGAGCAGTTCTTC.

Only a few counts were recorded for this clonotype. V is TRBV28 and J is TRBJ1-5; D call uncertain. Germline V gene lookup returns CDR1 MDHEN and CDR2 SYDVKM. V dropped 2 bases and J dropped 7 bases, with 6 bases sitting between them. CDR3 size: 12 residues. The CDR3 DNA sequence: TGTGCCAGCAGTTTAATTGAACAGCCCCAGCATTTT. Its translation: CASSLIEQPQHF.

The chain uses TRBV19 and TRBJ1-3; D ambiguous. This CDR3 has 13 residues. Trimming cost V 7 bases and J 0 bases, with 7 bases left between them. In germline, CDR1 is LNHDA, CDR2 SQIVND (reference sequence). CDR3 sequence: CASTLRSGNTIYF. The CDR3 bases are TGTGCCAGTACGCTCCGCTCTGGAAACACCATATATTTT.

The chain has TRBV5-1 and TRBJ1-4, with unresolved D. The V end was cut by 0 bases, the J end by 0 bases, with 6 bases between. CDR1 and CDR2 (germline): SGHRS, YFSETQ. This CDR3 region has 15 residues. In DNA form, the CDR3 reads TGCGCCAGCAGCTTGGATGTGGCAACTAATGAAAAACTGTTTTTT. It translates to CASSLDVATNEKLFF.

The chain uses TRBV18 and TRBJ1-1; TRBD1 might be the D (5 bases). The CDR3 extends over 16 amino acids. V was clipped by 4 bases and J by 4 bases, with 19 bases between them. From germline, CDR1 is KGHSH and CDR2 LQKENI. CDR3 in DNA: TGTGCCAGCTCACAGTCTGTGGGACTACGAGGCACTGAAGCTTTCTTT. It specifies CASSQSVGLRGTEAFF.

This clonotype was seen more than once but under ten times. DNA for the CDR3: TGTGCCAGCAGCTTGGGGGGACAGGGGACGGATGGCTACACCTTC. It specifies CASSLGGQGTDGYTF. The rearrangement uses TRBV5-4 and TRBJ1-2, with TRBD1 identical over 10 bases. Germline V gene sequence: CDR1 SGHNT, CDR2 YYREEE (reference sequence). V shed 0 bases and J 6 bases; nucleotides not matched to a gene: 5. The CDR3 has 15 amino acids.

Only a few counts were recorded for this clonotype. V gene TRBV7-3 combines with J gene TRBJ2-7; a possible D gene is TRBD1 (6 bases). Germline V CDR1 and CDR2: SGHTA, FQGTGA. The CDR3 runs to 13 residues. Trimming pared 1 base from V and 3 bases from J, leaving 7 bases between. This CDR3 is CASSLSRGYEQYF. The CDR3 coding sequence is TGTGCCAGCAGCTTAAGCAGGGGCTACGAGCAGTACTTC.

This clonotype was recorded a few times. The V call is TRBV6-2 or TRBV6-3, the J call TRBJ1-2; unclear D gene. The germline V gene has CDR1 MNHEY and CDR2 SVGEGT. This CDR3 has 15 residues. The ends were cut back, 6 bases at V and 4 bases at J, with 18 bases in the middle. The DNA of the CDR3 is TGTGCCAGCAGCCCCGATGTGGGCAGATCCTATGGCTACACCTTC. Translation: CASSPDVGRSYGYTF.

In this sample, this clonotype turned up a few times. CDR3 region: CAIRTELVTEAFF. As DNA, the CDR3 is TGTGCCATCAGGACGGAACTAGTCACTGAAGCTTTCTTT. V usage is TRBV10-3 and J usage is TRBJ1-1; D is unresolved. Germline V gives CDR1 ENHRY, CDR2 SYGVKD. V lost 6 bases, J lost 4 bases, and 12 bases lay in between. The CDR3 loop spans 13 amino acids.